This is a list of T cell receptor beta chains from one sample in a study of T cells after yellow fever vaccination. TCRdb redid the calling of the 5' RACE reads with MiXCR, one entry per CDR3 protein. The sample has 50,000 or so distinct CDR3 sequences, more than 5.5% seen once; the top ten hold roughly 40%. Here the sequenced sample was CD8+ T cells sorted from PBMCs, taken on the day of the first yellow fever vaccination. The source is a man between 18 and 29 years old who received the YFV17D yellow fever vaccine. Each CDR3 is given without its conserved first and last residue.

TRBJ2-1 TRBV20-1 SASGTDSYNEQF
TRBJ2-1 TRBV4-3 ASSQEGQSNEQF
TRBJ2-5 TRBV11-1 ASSFTWPGGPWMGETQY
TRBJ1-1 TRBV4-1 ASSQDRGVHTEAF
TRBJ2-7 TRBV29-1 SGLGGYEQY
TRBJ2-3 TRBV19 ASSLLGGPPDTQY
TRBJ2-1 TRBV5-6 ASSLYNSNEQF
TRBJ2-7 TRBV19 ASSIGTGDYEQY
TRBJ2-2 TRBV6-2/TRBV6-3 ASSYSRGRTGELF
TRBJ1-1 TRBV29-1 SVGKFGTEAF
TRBJ1-4 TRBV12-3/TRBV12-4 ASSSGGKLF
TRBJ1-1 TRBV7-4 ASSYPGRSAEAF
TRBJ1-1 TRBV3-1 ASSHNVDRITEAF
TRBJ2-7 TRBV7-9 ASSSTPSAYEQY
TRBJ2-7 TRBV4-3 ASSLDRGPYEQY
TRBJ2-2 TRBV7-2 ASSSPPSGGKRELF
TRBJ1-2 TRBV5-5 ASSLASGRVFYGYT
TRBJ2-3 TRBV19 ASDDDSGTRWY
TRBJ1-2 TRBV7-9 ASSLKESGGGGYGYT
TRBJ2-1 TRBV7-3 ASSLSPGGGGDEQF
TRBJ2-1 TRBV7-2 ASSLGVGGPYNEQF
TRBJ1-4 TRBV29-1 SVEPQDEKLF
TRBJ2-1 TRBV7-3 ASSPLAGEYNEQF
TRBJ2-6 TRBV12-3/TRBV12-4 ALSLALKLATNGANVLT
TRBJ2-5 TRBV27 ASSSSSTRETQY
TRBJ2-1 TRBV4-2 ASSQDRGAGNEQF
TRBJ1-4 TRBV4-1 ASSRGGAGVF
TRBJ2-2 TRBV4-1 ASSGRGHTGELF
TRBJ2-5 TRBV20-1 SADDLAGGQETQY
TRBJ2-3 TRBV27 ASSLSDGGGYDTQY
TRBJ1-5 TRBV6-1 ASSEDRVRQPQH
TRBJ2-5 TRBV7-3 ASSLKGGVLETQY
TRBJ2-5 TRBV10-3 AISESTTGAVETQY
TRBJ2-2 TRBV5-1 ASSLDRGELF
TRBJ2-2 TRBV5-1 ASSLQERGETGELF
TRBJ2-3 TRBV3-1 ASSISGGLAHSTDTQY
TRBJ1-1 TRBV7-8 ASSYGGRSVAF
TRBJ1-1 TRBV25-1 ATRPGIGTEAF